This T cell receptor (beta chain) was profiled in a study of STAT3 mutations in large granular lymphocyte leukemia. Produced via immunoSEQ multiplex PCR; TCRdb's table is partial and in-frame only. The sample yields tens of thousands of clones, about 90% seen once. The count of this clone is one. The antigen is not known. Broader study findings: Every T-LGLL patient had at least one immunodominant TCRbeta clonotype. Clonal expansion was inferred from samples taken at other timepoints.

Germline loops: CDR1 MNHNS, CDR2 SASEGT. Losses at the gene ends were 4 bases for V and 0 bases for J; bases not matched to a gene: 3. The CDR3 has 15 amino acids. This TCR was recovered from a man between 60 and 75 years old with T-cell large granular lymphocyte leukemia. Some clones in this sample may be carry-over from other donors' samples. The chain carries TRBV6-1 and TRBJ2-7; 10 positions match TRBD2. The sample was peripheral blood mononuclear cells. The CDR3 DNA reads as TGTGCCAGCAGTGCTAGCGGGAGCCCCTCCTACGAGCAGTACTTC. Translating it yields CASSASGSPSYEQYF.